What follows is one T cell receptor (beta chain) and its context. Its antigen remains unknown. Germline V gene data show CDR1 as MDHEN and CDR2 as SYDVKM. This CDR3 is built from 12 residues. The V end lost 5 bases, the J end lost 7 bases, and 6 bases lay between the germline ends. These data are taken from a study of T cell responses to AZD1222 COVID-19 vaccine. Study-wide results and limits: Spike as a whole was targeted by vaccine-associated CD4 TCRs, dominant at 160-218 and 743-854. Reportedly, nearly half the spike-specific TCRs target unmutated variant regions.

Repertoires were generated with immunoSEQ multiplex PCR, while TCRdb's copy carries only in-frame clones and drops some. There are roughly 150,000 clones in the sample; approximately 90% occur only once, and 2.5% to 3.5% lies in the top ten. The material was peripheral blood, obtained 28 days after the second AZD1222 dose. The chain recombines TRBV28 with TRBJ1-6; D gene uncertain. This receptor was identified in an adult who received the AZD1222 COVID-19 vaccine. CDR3 nucleotides: TGTGCCAGCAGTGCGACCAATTCACCCCTCCACTTT. Its protein product is CASSATNSPLHF.